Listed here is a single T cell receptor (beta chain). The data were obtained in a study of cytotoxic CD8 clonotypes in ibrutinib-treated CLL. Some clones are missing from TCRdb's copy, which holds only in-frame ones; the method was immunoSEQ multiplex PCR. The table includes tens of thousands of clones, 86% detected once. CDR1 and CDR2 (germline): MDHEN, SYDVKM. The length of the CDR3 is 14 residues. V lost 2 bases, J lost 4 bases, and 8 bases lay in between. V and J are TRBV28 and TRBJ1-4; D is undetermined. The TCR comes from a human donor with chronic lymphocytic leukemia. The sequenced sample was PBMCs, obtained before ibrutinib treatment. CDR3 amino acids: CASSLRRINEKLFF. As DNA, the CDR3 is TGTGCCAGCAGTTTACGACGGATTAATGAAAAACTGTTTTTT.